The next 6 T cell receptor beta chains were all read from a single sample in a study of cytomegalovirus exposure and HLA in healthy donors. The PCR used 60 Vbeta and 13 Jbeta primers. Assay used: immunoSEQ multiplex PCR; TCRdb lists only in-frame clones, some missing. This sample has around 20,000 clones, with approximately 80% found just once. The source material was PBMCs. Source of these receptors: a human donor in good health.

This rearrangement joins TRBV2 to TRBJ1-1; tentatively, D is TRBD1 (6 bases). The germline CDR1 and CDR2 sequences are SNHLY and FYNNEI. Trimming left V 9 bases short and J 5 bases short, with 13 bases between. CDR3 length equals 12 residues. CDR3 DNA: TGTGCCAGGGGAACAGGGTGGACTGAAGCTTTCTTT. It yields the protein CARGTGWTEAFF.

The V gene is TRBV7-3, the J gene TRBJ2-4; D remains ambiguous. CDR3 length: 15 amino acids. The V end lost 2 bases, the J end lost 2 bases, and 10 bases lay between the germline ends. Looked up from germline, CDR1 is SGHTA and CDR2 is FQGTGA. For the CDR3, the DNA is TGTGCCAGCAGCTTAGAATCAGTTCCCAAAAACATTCAGTACTTC. This translates into CASSLESVPKNIQYF.

The chain has TRBV30 and TRBJ2-7; D is undetermined. This CDR3 comprises 11 residues. Germline loops: CDR1 GTSNPN, CDR2 SVGIG (reference sequence). V shed 3 bases and J shed 6 bases, with 9 bases lying between them. CDR3 amino acids: CAWRRSGEQYF. The CDR3 DNA is TGTGCCTGGAGGCGCTCAGGCGAGCAGTACTTC.

The chain is built from TRBV5-4 and TRBJ2-3, with 9 bases that match TRBD2. There are 15 residues in the CDR3. V was clipped by 0 bases and J by 4 bases; unmatched bases: 3. Germline CDR1 SGHNT, CDR2 YYREEE (reference sequence). This CDR3 reads CASSLVSGGPDTQYF. The CDR3, as DNA: TGTGCCAGCAGCTTGGTTAGCGGGGGCCCAGATACGCAGTATTTT.

The chain is built from TRBV27 and TRBJ2-5; 9 nucleotides match TRBD1. The end of the DNA aligns better with TRBJ2-7, so the J call may be wrong. Germline values: CDR1 MNHEY, CDR2 SMNVEV (reference sequence). This CDR3 region has 17 residues. The CDR3 spells CASRTVLSGTGTYEQYF. In DNA, the CDR3 is TGTGCCAGCAGAACAGTACTATCCGGGACAGGGACATACGAGCAGTACTTC.

The rearrangement links TRBV9 to TRBJ2-7, with a possible D match to TRBD1 (6 bases). V was pared by 4 bases and J by 3 bases, with 8 bases between. The CDR3 extends over 12 amino acids. CDR1 SGDLS and CDR2 YYNGEE come from the germline V gene. The CDR3 DNA sequence: TGTGCCAGCAGCCCGACAGGCTACGAGCAGTACTTC. Protein: CASSPTGYEQYF.